This entry describes one TCR beta chain. No antigen is known for it. The assay was immunoSEQ multiplex PCR, and TCRdb's table has in-frame clones only and misses some. This sample carries more than 400,000 clones, roughly 88% of them seen once, and the ten largest clones take less than 5.5%. The CDR3 spans 13 residues. V was shortened by 0 bases and J by 7 bases, with 10 bases between the two germline ends. Looked up from germline, CDR1 is SGHRS and CDR2 is YFSETQ. These data originate in a study of Ad26.COV2.S vaccination and SARS-CoV-2 variants. Study as a whole: The donor participated in the COV1001 trial, in its Ad26.COV2.S arm. Intramuscular Ad26.COV2.S doses were given once or twice, 56 days apart.

Whole-study results and caveats: It was vaccine recipients, not placebo recipients, who had the higher spike-specific TCR breadth.

Stated treatment: roughly 19 received Ad26.COV2.S at low or high dose, single or two shots; five or six received placebo; per-sample allocation not given. Samples came from day 63 after the first vaccine or placebo injection. The administered vaccine (an Ad26 vector) expressed Wuhan-strain SARS-CoV-2 spike. The chain recombines TRBV5-1 with TRBJ1-1, with D maybe TRBD1 (6 bases). Specimen: peripheral blood, collected in a trial of Ad26.COV2.S vaccine versus placebo. The receptor comes from a person aged 18-60 years who received the Ad26.COV2.S COVID-19 vaccine or a placebo. The CDR3 DNA sequence: TGCGCCAGCAGCTTGGTCGAGGGGGGTGAAGCTTTCTTT. Translated: CASSLVEGGEAFF.